This TCR beta chain is from a study of shared clonotypes between healthy human individuals. This clone was seen a few times. The antigen remains undetermined. Study results and caveats: Generation probability values for non-shared clonotypes were lower than those for clonotypes shared by all four donors.

Donors were Caucasian adults residing in Nashville, Tennessee, USA. It was into CD45RA+ naive and CD45RA-negative memory subsets that the CD4+ cells were split. V lost 7 bases and J 0 bases, leaving 10 bases between the germline ends. CDR3 size: 13 residues. Germline V gene lookup returns CDR1 WSHSY and CDR2 SAAADI. Per the study methods: Without quality scores, immunoSEQ junctional reads could not be filtered like full-length reads. Data came from immunoSEQ multiplex PCR; TCRdb stores just in-frame clones and leaves some out. V, J and clone size derive from that table, while D and trimming were established from the DNA sequence. The repertoire includes 950,000 to 1,100,000 clones, about 80% of them detected once, and approximately 1.5% sits in the top ten.

The chain combines TRBV10-2 with TRBJ2-7, with D tentatively TRBD2 (5 bases). This TCR came from a man aged 18 to 35 in good health. What was sequenced was memory CD4+ T cells sorted from blood. Subset indicated: CD45RA-negative fraction. DNA for the CDR3: TGCGCCAGCATTCCGGGGAGCTCCTACGAGCAGTACTTC. This sequence encodes CASIPGSSYEQYF.